Listed below are T cell receptor beta chains from one sample, sequenced in a study of shared clonotypes between healthy human individuals. The table came from immunoSEQ multiplex PCR; TCRdb's copy has only in-frame clones and leaves some out. The data hold about 710,000 clones, with about 80% observed a single time. Sequencing was done on a sample of memory CD4+ T cells sorted from blood. The receptors come from a woman between 25 and 40 years old in good health. The CDR3 runs from the conserved cysteine through the conserved F or W. The order of the fields is D gene, V gene, clone size, J gene, CDR3 protein, CDR3 DNA. D genes are given only for firm matches. Rows give clone size only sometimes, using once, few, many, or a class for an expanded clone.

>TRBD1|TRBV28|.|TRBJ1-5
CASSPQQGKDNQPQHF
TGTGCCAGCAGTCCGCAACAGGGGAAAGACAATCAGCCCCAGCATTTT
>TRBD1|TRBV28|.|TRBJ2-1
CATIRDREYIF
TGTGCCACCATCCGGGACAGGGAATATATCTTC
>.|TRBV21-1|.|TRBJ1-4
CASSSRGTSRKLFF
TGTGCCAGCAGTAGCCGGGGGACCTCTCGAAAACTGTTTTTT
>.|TRBV6-1|.|TRBJ1-2
CASSEVGPVYGGYTF
TGTGCCAGCAGTGAAGTGGGACCGGTTTACGGGGGCTACACCTTC
>.|TRBV27|.|TRBJ2-3
CASSRSDGLSTDTQYF
TGTGCCAGCAGTAGATCCGATGGGCTCAGCACAGATACGCAGTATTTT
>.|TRBV7-2|.|TRBJ2-7
CASSPGQDEQYF
TGTGCCAGCAGCCCCGGACAAGACGAGCAGTACTTC
>TRBD1|TRBV29-1|.|TRBJ2-1
CSPLPAGGMGNEQFF
TGCAGCCCCCTCCCCGCAGGGGGTATGGGCAATGAGCAGTTCTTC
>.|TRBV29-1|.|TRBJ1-2
CSVYPNLNYGYTF
TGCAGCGTTTATCCAAACCTTAACTATGGCTACACCTTC
>.|TRBV2|.|TRBJ2-3
CASSEWGVGTDTQYF
TGTGCCAGCAGTGAATGGGGGGTGGGCACAGATACGCAGTATTTT
>.|TRBV6-4|.|TRBJ2-5
CASSDNPASKETQYF
TGTGCCAGCAGTGACAACCCCGCCTCGAAAGAGACCCAGTACTTC
>.|TRBV27|.|TRBJ1-5
CASKLTGGLQPQHF
TGTGCCAGCAAACTGACAGGAGGGCTTCAGCCCCAGCATTTT
>.|TRBV5-4|few|TRBJ2-7
CASSFFATPEQYF
TGTGCCAGCAGCTTCTTCGCGACACCCGAGCAGTACTTC
>TRBD2|TRBV5-1|once|TRBJ2-5
CASSPGGLADQETQYF
TGCGCCAGCAGTCCGGGGGGACTAGCGGACCAAGAGACCCAGTACTTC
>TRBD2|TRBV9|.|TRBJ2-3
CASSVGLAGDTDTQYF
TGTGCCAGCAGCGTAGGACTAGCGGGAGACACAGATACGCAGTATTTT
>.|TRBV4-1|.|TRBJ1-1
CASSQDLDTEAFF
TGCGCCAGCAGCCAAGATCTAGACACTGAAGCTTTCTTT
>.|TRBV30|.|TRBJ2-3
CAWTEGGTDTQYF
TGTGCCTGGACGGAGGGGGGCACAGATACGCAGTATTTT
>.|TRBV7-2|.|TRBJ2-7
CASSLVGVYEQYF
TGTGCCAGCAGCTTAGTGGGAGTGTACGAGCAGTACTTC
>.|TRBV4-1|.|TRBJ1-2
CASSPQRDLRGYTF
TGCGCCAGCAGCCCTCAGCGGGACTTACGTGGCTACACCTTC
>.|TRBV19|.|TRBJ2-3
CASSALTPGRKLISDTQYF
TGTGCCAGTAGTGCCTTAACACCGGGACGGAAACTGATCTCAGATACGCAGTATTTT
>TRBD2|TRBV5-6|.|TRBJ2-5
CASSGGLVQYF
TGTGCCAGCTCCGGGGGGTTGGTCCAGTACTTC
>.|TRBV13|.|TRBJ2-3
CASSFGWVRRTSPTDTQYF
TGTGCCAGCAGCTTTGGATGGGTTCGTCGGACATCTCCCACAGATACGCAGTATTTT
>TRBD2|TRBV27|.|TRBJ2-7
CASSLLAGGAYEQYF
TGTGCCAGCAGTCTACTAGCGGGAGGGGCCTACGAGCAGTACTTC
>.|TRBV9|.|TRBJ1-5
CASSVGGTVNQPQHF
TGTGCCAGCAGCGTTGGTGGTACAGTCAATCAGCCCCAGCATTTT
>.|TRBV9|.|TRBJ2-5
CASSGDTAGLWETQYF
TGTGCCAGCAGCGGGGACACCGCGGGGCTATGGGAGACCCAGTACTTC
>.|TRBV6-1|.|TRBJ1-5
CASRPGTNPNQPQHF
TGTGCCAGCAGGCCTGGAACAAACCCAAATCAGCCCCAGCATTTT
>.|TRBV5-1|.|TRBJ2-2
CASSLSGQNTGELFF
TGCGCCAGCAGCTTGTCGGGGCAGAACACCGGGGAGCTGTTTTTT
>.|TRBV4-2|many|TRBJ2-5
CASSDPRVQETQYF
TGTGCCAGCAGCGACCCGAGGGTCCAAGAGACCCAGTACTTC
>.|TRBV28|.|TRBJ2-7
CASSFWRTYEQYF
TGTGCCAGCAGTTTCTGGAGAACCTACGAGCAGTACTTC
>.|TRBV14|.|TRBJ2-5
CASGPLGIQETQYF
TGTGCCAGCGGACCTCTGGGTATCCAAGAGACCCAGTACTTC
>TRBD2|TRBV5-4|.|TRBJ2-2
CASSLAVSGHPTGELFF
TGTGCCAGCAGCTTGGCTGTTAGCGGGCATCCTACCGGGGAGCTGTTTTTT
>TRBD2|TRBV7-9|once|TRBJ2-1
CASSSSGSVNEQFF
TGTGCCAGCAGTAGTAGCGGGAGCGTTAATGAGCAGTTCTTC